The clone carrying this T cell receptor beta chain was detected once. V was cut by 4 bases and J by 4 bases, with 10 bases left in between. This CDR3 contains 13 residues. The sample comes from a study of CD8 T cells in Susac syndrome. With random hexamers, reverse transcription was performed on roughly 0.45 to 1 ug of RNA. TCRdb reprocessed the immunoSEQ multiplex PCR reads with MiXCR, giving one entry per CDR3 protein. The table includes around 200,000 distinct CDR3 sequences, about 95% detected once. The chain combines TRBV12-3 or TRBV12-4 with TRBJ1-2; D call uncertain. This TCR derives from a human donor with multiple sclerosis. Sample: CD4+ T cells from PBMCs. This CDR3 reads CASSSTAFYGYTF. CDR3 sequence (DNA): TGTGCCAGCAGTTCCACGGCCTTCTATGGCTACACCTTC.